This entry describes one T cell receptor beta chain. This entry is derived from a study of blood T cell repertoires in COVID-19. For the study at large: Italy, Spain and the United States were the sources of the convalescent and acute COVID-19 samples.

The CDR3 totals 14 residues. V was trimmed by 0 bases and J by 2 bases, leaving 8 bases between them. Germline V CDR1 and CDR2: SGHDT, YYEEEE. The assay was immunoSEQ multiplex PCR, and TCRdb's table has in-frame clones only and misses some. This sample has roughly 32,000 clones, with roughly 87% found just once. The sequenced sample was peripheral blood. This sequence was found in a man aged 50-60 years with active or convalescent COVID-19. The gene calls are TRBV5-6 and TRBJ1-1, with a possible D match to TRBD1 (5 bases). The DNA of the CDR3 is TGTGCCAGCAGCTTGGGGGGCCATAACACTGAAGCTTTCTTT. Translation gives CASSLGGHNTEAFF. Variable domain in full (rest from reference TRBV5-6 and TRBJ1-1): DAGVTQSPTHLIKTRGQQVTLRCSPKSGHDTVSWYQQALGQGPQFIFQYYEEEERQRGNFPDRFSGHQFPNYSSELNVNALLLGDSALYLCASSLGGHNTEAFFGQGTRLTVV.